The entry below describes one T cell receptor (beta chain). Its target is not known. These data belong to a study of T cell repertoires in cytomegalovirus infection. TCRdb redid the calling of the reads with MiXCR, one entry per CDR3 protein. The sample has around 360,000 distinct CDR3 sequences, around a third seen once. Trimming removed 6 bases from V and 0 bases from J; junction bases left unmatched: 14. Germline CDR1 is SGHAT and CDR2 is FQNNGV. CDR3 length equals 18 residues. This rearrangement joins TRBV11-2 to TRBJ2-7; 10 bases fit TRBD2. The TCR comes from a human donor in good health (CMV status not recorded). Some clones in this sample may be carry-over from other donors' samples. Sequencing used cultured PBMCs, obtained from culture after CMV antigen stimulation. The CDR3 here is CASRILAGASRSSYEQYV. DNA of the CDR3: TGTGCCAGCAGGATTCTAGCGGGAGCTTCCAGGAGCTCCTACGAGCAGTACGTC.